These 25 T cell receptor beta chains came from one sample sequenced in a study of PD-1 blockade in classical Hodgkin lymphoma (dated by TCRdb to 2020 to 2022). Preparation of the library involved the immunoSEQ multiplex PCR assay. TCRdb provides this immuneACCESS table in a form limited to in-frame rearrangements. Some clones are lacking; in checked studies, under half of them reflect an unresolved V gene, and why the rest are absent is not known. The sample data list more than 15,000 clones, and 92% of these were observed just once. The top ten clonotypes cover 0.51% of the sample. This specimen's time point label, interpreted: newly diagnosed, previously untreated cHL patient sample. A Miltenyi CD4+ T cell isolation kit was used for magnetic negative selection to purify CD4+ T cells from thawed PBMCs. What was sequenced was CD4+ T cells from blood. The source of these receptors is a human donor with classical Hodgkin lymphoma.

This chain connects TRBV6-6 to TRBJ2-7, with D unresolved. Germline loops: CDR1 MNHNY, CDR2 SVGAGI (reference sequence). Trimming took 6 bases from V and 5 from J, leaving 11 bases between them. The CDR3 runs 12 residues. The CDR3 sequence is CASSLSRNEQYF. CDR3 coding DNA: TGTGCCAGCAGCCTATCCAGGAACGAGCAGTACTTC.

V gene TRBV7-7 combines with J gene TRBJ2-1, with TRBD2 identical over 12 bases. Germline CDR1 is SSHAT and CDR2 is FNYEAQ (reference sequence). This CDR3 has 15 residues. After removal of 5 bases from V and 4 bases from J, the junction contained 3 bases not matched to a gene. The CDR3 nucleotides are TGTGCCAGCAGCCTAACTAGCGGGAGGTACAATGAGCAGTTCTTC. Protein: CASSLTSGRYNEQFF.

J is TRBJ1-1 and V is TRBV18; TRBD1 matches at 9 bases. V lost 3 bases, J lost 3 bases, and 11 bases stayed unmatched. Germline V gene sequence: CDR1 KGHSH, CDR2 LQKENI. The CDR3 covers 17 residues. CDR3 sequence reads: CASSPQQGAVGYTEAFF. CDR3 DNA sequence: TGTGCCAGCTCACCTCAACAGGGGGCTGTAGGGTACACTGAAGCTTTCTTT.

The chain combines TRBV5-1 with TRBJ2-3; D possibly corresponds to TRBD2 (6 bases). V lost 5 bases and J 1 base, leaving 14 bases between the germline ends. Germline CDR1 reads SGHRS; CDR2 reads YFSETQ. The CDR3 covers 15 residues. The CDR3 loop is CASRFEIAGTDTQYF. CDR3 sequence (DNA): TGCGCCAGCAGGTTTGAAATAGCGGGCACAGATACGCAGTATTTT.

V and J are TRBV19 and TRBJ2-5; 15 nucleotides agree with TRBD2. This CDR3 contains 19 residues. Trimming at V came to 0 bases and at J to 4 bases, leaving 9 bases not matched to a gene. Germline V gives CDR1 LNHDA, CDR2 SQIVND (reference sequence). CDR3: CASSIDVRTSGRGRETQYF. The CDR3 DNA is TGTGCCAGTAGTATAGACGTCCGGACTAGCGGGAGGGGGCGAGAGACCCAGTACTTC.

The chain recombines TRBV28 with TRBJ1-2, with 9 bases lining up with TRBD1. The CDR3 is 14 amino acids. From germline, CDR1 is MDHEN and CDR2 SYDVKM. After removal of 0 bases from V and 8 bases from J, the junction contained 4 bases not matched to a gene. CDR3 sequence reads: CASSLWGQGDGYTF. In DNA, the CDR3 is TGTGCCAGCAGTTTATGGGGACAGGGAGACGGCTACACCTTC.

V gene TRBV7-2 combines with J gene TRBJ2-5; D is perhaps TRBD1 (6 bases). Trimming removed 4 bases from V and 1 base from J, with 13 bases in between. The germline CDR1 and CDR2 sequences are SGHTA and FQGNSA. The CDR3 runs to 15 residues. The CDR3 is CASSWRSRGQETQYF. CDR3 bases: TGTGCCAGCAGCTGGAGGTCCAGGGGCCAAGAGACCCAGTACTTC.

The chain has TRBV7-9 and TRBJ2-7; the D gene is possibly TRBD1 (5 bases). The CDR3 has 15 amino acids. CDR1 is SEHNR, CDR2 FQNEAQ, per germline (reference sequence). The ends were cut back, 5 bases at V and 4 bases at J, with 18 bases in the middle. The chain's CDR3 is CASSGDGAFPYEQYF. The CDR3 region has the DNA TGTGCCAGCAGCGGAGATGGGGCCTTTCCTTACGAGCAGTACTTC.

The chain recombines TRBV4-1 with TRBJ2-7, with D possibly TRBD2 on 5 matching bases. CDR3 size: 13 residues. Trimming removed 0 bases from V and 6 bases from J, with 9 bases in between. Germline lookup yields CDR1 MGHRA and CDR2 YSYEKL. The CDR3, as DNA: TGCGCCAGCAGCCAAGATCCGGGGTCCGAGCAGTACTTC. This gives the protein CASSQDPGSEQYF.

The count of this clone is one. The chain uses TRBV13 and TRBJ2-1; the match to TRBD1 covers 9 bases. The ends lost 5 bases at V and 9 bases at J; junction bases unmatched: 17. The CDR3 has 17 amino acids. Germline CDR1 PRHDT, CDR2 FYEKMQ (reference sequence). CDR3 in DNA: TGTGCCAGCAGCCCGATATTGGGACAGGGAGCCGAGGGTGAGCAGTTCTTC. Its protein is CASSPILGQGAEGEQFF.

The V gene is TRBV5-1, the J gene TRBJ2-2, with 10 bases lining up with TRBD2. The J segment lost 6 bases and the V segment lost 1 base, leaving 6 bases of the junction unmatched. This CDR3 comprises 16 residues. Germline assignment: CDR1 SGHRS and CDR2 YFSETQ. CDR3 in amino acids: CASSLSPSGGAGELFF. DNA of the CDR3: TGCGCCAGCAGCTTGAGCCCGAGCGGGGGGGCCGGGGAGCTGTTTTTT.

The CDR3 spells CSVETLLRENTEAFF. The CDR3, as DNA: TGCAGCGTTGAAACGCTTTTACGGGAGAACACTGAAGCTTTCTTT. This rearrangement joins TRBV29-1 to TRBJ1-1; D gene uncertain. The CDR3 is made up of 15 amino acids. The germline V gene encodes CDR1 SQVTM and CDR2 ANQGSEA. V lost 2 bases, J lost 1 base, and 14 bases lay in between.

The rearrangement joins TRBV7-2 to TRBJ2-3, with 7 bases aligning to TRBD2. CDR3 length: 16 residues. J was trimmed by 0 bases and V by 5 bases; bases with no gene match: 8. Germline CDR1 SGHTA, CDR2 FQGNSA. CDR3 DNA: TGTGCCAGCAGCCCGAACGCGGGAGCTAGCACAGATACGCAGTATTTT. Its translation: CASSPNAGASTDTQYF.

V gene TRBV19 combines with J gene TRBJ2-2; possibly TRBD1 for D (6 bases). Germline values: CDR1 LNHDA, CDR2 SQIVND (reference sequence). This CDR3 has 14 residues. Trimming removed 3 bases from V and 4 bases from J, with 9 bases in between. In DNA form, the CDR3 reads TGTGCCAGTAGTATCCGAGGGGGCACCGGGGAGCTGTTTTTT. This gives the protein CASSIRGGTGELFF.

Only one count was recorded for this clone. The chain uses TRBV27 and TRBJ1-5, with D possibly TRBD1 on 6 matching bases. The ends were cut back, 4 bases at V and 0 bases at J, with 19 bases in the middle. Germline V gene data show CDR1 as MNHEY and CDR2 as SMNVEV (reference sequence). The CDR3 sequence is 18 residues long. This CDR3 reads CASSSLRSGTYSNQPQHF. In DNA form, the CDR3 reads TGTGCCAGCAGTTCCCTCCGGAGTGGGACATATAGCAATCAGCCCCAGCATTTT.

This CDR3 reads CASSVQETQYF. The DNA for the CDR3 is TGCGCCAGCAGCGTACAAGAGACCCAGTACTTC. V gene TRBV5-1 combines with J gene TRBJ2-5; D is uncertain. Germline V gene sequence: CDR1 SGHRS, CDR2 YFSETQ. The ends were cut back, 4 bases at V and 2 bases at J, with 3 bases in the middle. There are 11 residues in the CDR3. The entire variable domain, with the rest obtained from reference TRBV5-1 and TRBJ2-5, is as follows: KAGVTQTPRYLIKTRGQQVTLSCSPISGHRSVSWYQQTPGQGLQFLFEYFSETQRNKGNFPGRFSGRQFSNSRSEMNVSTLELGDSALYLCASSVQETQYFGPGTRLLVL.

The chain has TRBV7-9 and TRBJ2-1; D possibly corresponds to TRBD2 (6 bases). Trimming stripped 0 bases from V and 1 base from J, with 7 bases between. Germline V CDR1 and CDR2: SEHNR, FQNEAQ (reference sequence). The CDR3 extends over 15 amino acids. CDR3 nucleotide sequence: TGTGCCAGCAGCTTAGCGGGGAGGTCCTACAATGAGCAGTTCTTC. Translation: CASSLAGRSYNEQFF.

The CDR3 coding sequence is TGTGCCAGCAGTTCAGGACAGGGAGGACCTGAAGCTTTCTTT. It codes for CASSSGQGGPEAFF. The rearrangement uses TRBV6-5 and TRBJ1-1; TRBD1 aligns across 8 bases. Unmatched junction bases numbered 7, after V lost 4 bases and J lost 6 bases. The germline CDR1 and CDR2 sequences are MNHEY and SVGAGI. The CDR3 is 14 amino acids.

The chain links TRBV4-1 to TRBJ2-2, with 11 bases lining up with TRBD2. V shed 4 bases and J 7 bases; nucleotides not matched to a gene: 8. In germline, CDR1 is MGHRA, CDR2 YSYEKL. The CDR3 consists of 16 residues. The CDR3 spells CASSLTSGRLGGELFF. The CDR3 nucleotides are TGCGCCAGCAGCCTAACTAGCGGGAGATTGGGCGGGGAGCTGTTTTTT.

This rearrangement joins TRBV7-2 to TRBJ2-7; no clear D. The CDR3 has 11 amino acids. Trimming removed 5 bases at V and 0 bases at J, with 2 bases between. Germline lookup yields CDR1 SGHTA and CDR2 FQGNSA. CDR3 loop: CASSPSYEQYF. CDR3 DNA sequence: TGTGCCAGCAGCCCCTCCTACGAGCAGTACTTC. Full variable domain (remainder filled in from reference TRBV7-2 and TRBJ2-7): GAGVSQSPSNKVTEKGKDVELRCDPISGHTALYWYRQSLGQGLEFLIYFQGNSAPDKSGLPSDRFSAERTGGSVSTLTIQRTQQEDSAVYLCASSPSYEQYFGPGTRLTVT.

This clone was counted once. This CDR3 is CASSASNTEAFF. DNA for the CDR3: TGTGCCAGCAGTGCCAGCAACACTGAAGCTTTCTTT. The V and J genes are TRBV6-1 and TRBJ1-1; the D is unclear. Trimming shortened V by 4 bases and J by 2 bases, and 5 bases separated the two germline ends. The germline gives CDR1 MNHNS, CDR2 SASEGT. The CDR3 sequence is 12 residues long.

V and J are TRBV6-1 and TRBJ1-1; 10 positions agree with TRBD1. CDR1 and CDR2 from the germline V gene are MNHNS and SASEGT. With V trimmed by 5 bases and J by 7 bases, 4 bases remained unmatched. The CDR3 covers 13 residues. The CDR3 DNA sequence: TGTGCCAGCAGTCCGACAGGGGGCAGTGAAGCTTTCTTT. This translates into CASSPTGGSEAFF.

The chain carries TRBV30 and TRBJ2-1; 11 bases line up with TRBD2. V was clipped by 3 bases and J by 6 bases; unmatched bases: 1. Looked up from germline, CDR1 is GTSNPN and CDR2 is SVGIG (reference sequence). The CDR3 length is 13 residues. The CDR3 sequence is CAWRGLAANEQFF. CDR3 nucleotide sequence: TGTGCCTGGAGGGGACTAGCGGCCAATGAGCAGTTCTTC.

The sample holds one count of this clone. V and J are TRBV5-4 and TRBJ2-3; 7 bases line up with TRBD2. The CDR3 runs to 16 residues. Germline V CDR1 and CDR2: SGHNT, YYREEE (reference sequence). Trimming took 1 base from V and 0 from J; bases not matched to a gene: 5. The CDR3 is CASSLYRGGSTDTQYF. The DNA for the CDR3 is TGTGCCAGCAGCTTGTATAGGGGAGGGAGCACAGATACGCAGTATTTT.

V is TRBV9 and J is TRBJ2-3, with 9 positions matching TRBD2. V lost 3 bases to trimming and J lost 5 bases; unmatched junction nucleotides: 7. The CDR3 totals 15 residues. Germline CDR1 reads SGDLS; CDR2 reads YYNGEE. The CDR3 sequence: CASSARLADLDTQYF. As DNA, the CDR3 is TGTGCCAGCAGCGCACGACTAGCGGACCTAGATACGCAGTATTTT.